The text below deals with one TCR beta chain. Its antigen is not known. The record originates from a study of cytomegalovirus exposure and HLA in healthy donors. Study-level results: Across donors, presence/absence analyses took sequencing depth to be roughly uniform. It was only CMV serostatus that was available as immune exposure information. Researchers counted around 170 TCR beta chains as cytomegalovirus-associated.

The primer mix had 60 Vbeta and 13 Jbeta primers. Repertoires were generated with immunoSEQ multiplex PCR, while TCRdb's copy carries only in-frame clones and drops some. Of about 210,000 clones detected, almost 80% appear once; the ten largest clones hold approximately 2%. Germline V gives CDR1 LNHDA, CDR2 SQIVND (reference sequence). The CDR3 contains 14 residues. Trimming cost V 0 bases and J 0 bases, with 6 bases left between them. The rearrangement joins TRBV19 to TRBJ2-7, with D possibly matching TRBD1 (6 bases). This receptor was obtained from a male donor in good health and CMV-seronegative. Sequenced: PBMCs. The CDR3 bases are TGTGCCAGTAGTATAGAGGGGGCCTCCTACGAGCAGTACTTC. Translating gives CASSIEGASYEQYF.